The present TCR beta chain was sequenced within a study of OX40 agonist ivuxolimab in advanced cancers. Looking at the study overall: Dose-escalation patients' cancers were hepatocellular carcinoma, melanoma, renal cell or head and neck cancer. The dose-escalation cohort was over 65% male, with a mean age of 60 years, ranging roughly 23 to 79. Eligibility rules accepted prior anti-PD-1, anti-PD-L1 or anti-CTLA-4 therapy, and around 43% had some. General observations from the study: Individuals who were partial responders at 0.1-3.0 mg/kg had clonal expansion that ranked among the lowest.

As concerns this clone: Its antigen is unknown.

Repertoires were generated with immunoSEQ multiplex PCR, while TCRdb's copy carries only in-frame clones and drops some. The sample has tens of thousands of clones, roughly 80% seen once. CDR3 size: 14 residues. Between the trimmed V and J ends, which lost 1 base and 8 bases, there was a span of 14 bases. Germline loops: CDR1 SGHTA, CDR2 FQGNSA. The sequencing used CD4+ or CD8+ T cells sorted from blood, collected in a trial of the OX40 agonist ivuxolimab. The TCR originated in an adult with an advanced solid tumor such as melanoma, head and neck, liver or kidney cancer. The V call is TRBV7-2, the J call TRBJ1-2, with TRBD1 as a possible D gene (6 bases). Here the CDR3 DNA reads TGTGCCAGCAGCTTAGAAGGTGGGACAAAAGGCTACACCTTC. This gives the protein CASSLEGGTKGYTF.